The 17 T cell receptor beta chains below were found in one sample sequenced in a study of T cells in Graves' hyperthyroidism and ophthalmopathy. The source material, RNA transcripts, was used to amplify TCR beta CDR3 regions. A first-round RT-PCR of the TCR CDR3 used the HTBI primer set. From the multiplex PCR reads, TCRdb called clonotypes with MiXCR, one entry per CDR3 protein. The data hold about 640,000 distinct CDR3 sequences, with roughly 20% observed a single time. The sequencing input was blood. The receptors shown here come from a man younger than 45 with Graves' ophthalmopathy.

The sample holds many counts of this clonotype. The V gene is TRBV2, the J gene TRBJ2-1, with 7 bases matching TRBD2. This CDR3 contains 16 residues. The V gene end was trimmed by 3 bases and the J gene end by 4 bases; junction bases not matched to a gene: 9. Germline CDR1 reads SNHLY; CDR2 reads FYNNEI. The CDR3 loop reads CASSESTSSMYNEQFF. CDR3 nucleotide sequence: TGTGCCAGCAGTGAGTCGACTAGCAGTATGTACAATGAGCAGTTCTTC.

The chain employs TRBV5-1 and TRBJ2-7; D may be TRBD1 or TRBD2 (5 bases each). Germline V gene sequence: CDR1 SGHRS, CDR2 YFSETQ. The CDR3 sequence is 12 residues long. The V gene lost 3 bases and the J gene lost 7 bases, with 11 bases spanning the gap. CDR3 sequence: CASSWGNGEQYF. The CDR3 nucleotides read TGCGCCAGCAGCTGGGGGAACGGAGAGCAGTACTTC.

V is TRBV5-5 and J is TRBJ2-1, with TRBD2 as a possible D gene (5 bases). This CDR3 has 15 amino acids. Germline-derived CDR1 and CDR2 are SGHKS and YYEKEE (reference sequence). V was shortened by 3 bases and J by 6 bases, with 16 bases between the two germline ends. CDR3 DNA sequence: TGTGCCAGCAGCTCGGCGGAGGAGTTGTTCAATGAGCAGTTCTTC. Translating it yields CASSSAEELFNEQFF.

This clonotype was seen more than once but under ten times. The chain couples TRBV30 to TRBJ2-2; no clear D gene. Trimming pared 1 base from V and 5 bases from J, leaving 8 bases between. CDR1 GTSNPN and CDR2 SVGIG come from the germline V gene (reference sequence). The CDR3 runs to 13 residues. CDR3: CAWSGTPTGELFF. For the CDR3, the DNA is TGTGCCTGGAGTGGGACCCCTACCGGGGAGCTGTTTTTT.

This clonotype came up a few times. J is TRBJ2-5 and V is TRBV24-1; D might be TRBD1 or TRBD2, each matching 5 bases. The CDR3 sequence is 15 residues long. The V end lost 1 base, the J end lost 4 bases, and 12 bases lay between the germline ends. Germline loops: CDR1 KGHDR, CDR2 SFDVKD. The CDR3 DNA reads TGTGCCACCAGTGATTTCTCCAGGGACGGAGAGACCCAGTACTTC. Translating it yields CATSDFSRDGETQYF.

In DNA, the CDR3 is TGCAGTGCTAGGGGGCCCAAGAGAGCGGGGATAAACCCAGATACGCAGTATTTT. As protein: CSARGPKRAGINPDTQYF. This chain joins TRBV20-1 and TRBJ2-3, with 7 bases aligning to TRBD2. Trimming removed 3 bases from V and 4 bases from J; junction bases left unmatched: 19. The CDR3 length is 18 residues. Per the germline V gene, CDR1 is DFQATT and CDR2 is SNEGSKA (reference sequence).

As to this clonotype: One end of the junction varies from germline; a read error may be responsible. This rearrangement joins TRBV27 to TRBJ2-3; the D is unclear. The CDR3 extends over 14 amino acids. Germline CDR1 is MNHEY and CDR2 is SMNVEV (reference sequence). This CDR3 reads CASGRVQHTNTQYF. The CDR3, as DNA: TGTGCCAGCGGAAGGGTCCAGCACACAAATACGCAGTATTTT.

This clonotype has just a few counts. The genes are TRBV27 and TRBJ1-3; possibly TRBD1 for D (5 bases). Germline lookup yields CDR1 MNHEY and CDR2 SMNVEV (reference sequence). Trimming stripped 5 bases from V and 4 bases from J, with 9 bases between. This CDR3 has 13 amino acids. The CDR3 sequence: CASSRDVGNTIYF. In DNA form, the CDR3 reads TGTGCCAGCAGTAGGGACGTCGGAAACACCATATATTTT.

CDR3: CASSLGRGISNEQFF. CDR3 DNA: TGTGCCAGCAGTTTGGGCAGGGGGATTAGCAATGAGCAGTTCTTC. The chain recombines TRBV28 with TRBJ2-1; 7 bases are shared with TRBD1. The trim removed 3 bases at V and 6 bases at J, leaving 8 bases unmatched. CDR3 length equals 15 residues. Per germline, CDR1 MDHEN and CDR2 SYDVKM.

This clonotype has a handful of counts. The chain couples TRBV24-1 to TRBJ2-2; D uncertain. Trimming removed 4 bases at V and 4 bases at J, with 6 bases between. Germline V gene data show CDR1 as KGHDR and CDR2 as SFDVKD. The CDR3 is 13 amino acids. CDR3 protein: CATSDPFTGELFF. In DNA form, the CDR3 reads TGTGCCACCAGTGACCCCTTCACCGGGGAGCTGTTTTTT.

The chain links TRBV12-3 or TRBV12-4 to TRBJ2-7; D is uncertain. The V end was cut by 4 bases, the J end by 2 bases, with 9 bases between. CDR3 size: 13 residues. The CDR3 DNA sequence: TGTGCCAGCAGTTACTATAACACCTACGAGCAGTACTTC. Protein sequence: CASSYYNTYEQYF.

This chain connects TRBV6-1 to TRBJ2-7; the D gene is possibly TRBD2 (6 bases). This CDR3 is 13 amino acids long. Germline assignment: CDR1 MNHNS and CDR2 SASEGT. The V and J ends lost 6 bases and 4 bases respectively, with 13 bases between them. In DNA form, the CDR3 reads TGTGCCAGCAGCCGGGACTCCGAGTACGAGCAGTACTTC. The encoded protein is CASSRDSEYEQYF.

This clonotype was found many times. This chain links TRBV2 with TRBJ2-1; D is ambiguous. There are 15 residues in the CDR3. In germline, CDR1 is SNHLY, CDR2 FYNNEI. V lost 0 bases, J lost 0 bases, and 6 bases lay in between. The CDR3 protein is CASSEAVSSYNEQFF. The CDR3 nucleotides read TGTGCCAGCAGTGAAGCGGTGAGCTCCTACAATGAGCAGTTCTTC. The variable domain in full, completed from reference TRBV2 and TRBJ2-1, reads EPEVTQTPSHQVTQMGQEVILRCVPISNHLYFYWYRQILGQKVEFLVSFYNNEISEKSEIFDDQFSVERPDGSNFTLKIRSTKLEDSAMYFCASSEAVSSYNEQFFGPGTRLTVL.

There are many counts of this clonotype. The chain is built from TRBV6-1 and TRBJ2-1, with 8 bases aligning to TRBD1. The germline gives CDR1 MNHNS, CDR2 SASEGT. The CDR3 covers 15 residues. J lost 7 bases, V lost 8 bases, and 13 bases had no gene match. CDR3 loop: CASEKIDRGSNEQFF. CDR3 in DNA: TGTGCCAGCGAAAAAATTGACAGGGGTTCGAATGAGCAGTTCTTC.

This clonotype has a handful of counts. This rearrangement joins TRBV5-4 to TRBJ2-2; 13 nucleotides match TRBD2. Germline trimming cut 4 bases from V and 4 bases from J; bases unmatched to any gene: 1. This CDR3 has 15 residues. CDR1 is SGHNT, CDR2 YYREEE, per germline (reference sequence). CDR3 sequence reads: CASSTSGRGTGELFF. CDR3 coding DNA: TGTGCCAGCAGCACTAGCGGGAGGGGCACCGGGGAGCTGTTTTTT.

The chain combines TRBV6-1 with TRBJ1-1; D is possibly TRBD1 (5 bases). Per the germline V gene, CDR1 is MNHNS and CDR2 is SASEGT. This CDR3 is built from 15 residues. V lost 2 bases and J 1 base, leaving 11 bases between the germline ends. DNA of the CDR3: TGTGCCAGCAGTGAATTGGGGGGTCGGAACACTGAAGCTTTCTTT. It codes for CASSELGGRNTEAFF.

The V call is TRBV7-9, the J call TRBJ2-3; D call uncertain. Germline CDR1 and CDR2: SEHNR and FQNEAQ (reference sequence). The CDR3 length is 13 residues. The V end lost 3 bases, the J end lost 4 bases, and 8 bases lay between the germline ends. This CDR3 is CASSLGSSDTQYF. The CDR3 DNA reads as TGTGCCAGCAGCTTGGGCAGTTCAGATACGCAGTATTTT.